The following is a TCR beta chain sequence with its context. Antigen unknown. V gave up 6 bases and J gave up 8 bases, with 13 bases separating them. CDR1 is MNHEY, CDR2 SVGEGT, per germline. The CDR3 is 12 residues long. Beta-chain TCR CDR3 regions were amplified from RNA transcripts. The workflow started with a first-round RT-PCR run with HTBI primers and then moved on to a second-round multiplex PCR. TCRdb reprocessed the multiplex PCR reads via MiXCR and lists one record per CDR3 protein. The top ten hold roughly 11% of the sample, which has more than 1,000,000 distinct CDR3 sequences, 36% seen once. Additional autoimmune diseases, uncontrolled infections, pregnancy or lactation disqualified patients. This record comes from a study of Graves' ophthalmopathy and Graves' hyperthyroidism. Whole-study context: Hyperthyroidism was classified as stable if no ophthalmopathy occurred within 18 months of follow-up.

General study results and limits: Also, most clonotypes expanded in the thyroid above 0.001 frequency appeared in blood.

The receptor was derived from an adult man with Graves' hyperthyroidism. Sequencing used peripheral blood or thyroid tissue (not recorded which). J is TRBJ1-2 and V is TRBV6-2 or TRBV6-3; D gene ambiguous. The CDR3 DNA is TGTGCCAGCAGCCCCGGTGGGTTCGGCTACACCTTC. Protein sequence: CASSPGGFGYTF.